This is a list of T cell receptor beta chains from one sample in a study of regulatory T cells in long-lasting Graves disease. TCRdb called the multiplex PCR reads again in MiXCR, with one record for every CDR3 protein. The sample consists of 350,000 to 500,000 distinct CDR3 sequences, 15% to 20% of them appearing once. This sample also belongs to another study, concerning T cells in Graves' hyperthyroidism and ophthalmopathy.

The sequencing used peripheral blood mononuclear cells (PBMCs), collected at new diagnosis, from a patient treated with antithyroid drugs. The receptors derive from a woman aged 30 to 39 with Graves disease. CDR3s include the opening cysteine and the closing phenylalanine or tryptophan. A D gene is named only where the DNA matches it firmly. Clone size is shown for a subset of rows, as once, few, many or a class of expanded clone.

V	D	size	J	CDR3	DNA
TRBV6-5	NA	many	TRBJ1-1	CASSYHRYTQNTEAFF	TGTGCCAGCAGTTACCACCGGTACACACAGAACACTGAAGCTTTCTTT
TRBV13	NA	many	TRBJ2-7	CASSKQFARSSYEQYF	TGTGCCAGCAGCAAACAGTTCGCACGGAGCTCCTACGAGCAGTACTTC
TRBV4-1	NA	many	TRBJ2-1	CASSQDPSSYNEQFF	TGCGCCAGCAGCCAAGATCCTAGCTCCTACAATGAGCAGTTCTTC
TRBV29-1	TRBD2	few	TRBJ2-3	CSFLSGRAPDTQYF	TGCAGCTTCCTTAGCGGGAGGGCCCCAGATACGCAGTATTTT
TRBV30	NA	NA	TRBJ1-1	CAWSIWNTEAFF	TGTGCCTGGAGTATTTGGAACACTGAAGCTTTCTTT
TRBV3-1	NA	many	TRBJ1-1	CASSQDYRGTEAFF	TGTGCCAGCAGCCAGGATTACCGCGGGACTGAAGCTTTCTTT
TRBV12-3/TRBV12-4	TRBD1	many	TRBJ2-6	CASRRTGLVDGANVLTF	TGTGCCAGCAGGAGGACAGGGCTGGTTGATGGGGCCAACGTCCTGACTTTC
TRBV9	NA	many	TRBJ1-1	CASSVEGAATEAFF	TGTGCCAGCAGCGTAGAAGGTGCGGCTACTGAAGCTTTCTTT
TRBV18	NA	many	TRBJ2-1	CASSPPGYVEQFF	TGTGCCAGCTCACCACCGGGGTATGTTGAGCAGTTCTTC
TRBV4-1	NA	many	TRBJ1-5	CASSQSRIMDQPQHF	TGCGCCAGCAGCCAAAGTCGGATCATGGATCAGCCCCAGCATTTT
TRBV3-1	NA	NA	TRBJ2-1	CASSQAGSVEQFF	TGTGCCAGCAGCCAGGCAGGGAGCGTTGAGCAGTTCTTC
TRBV27	NA	many	TRBJ2-5	CASSGRGQETQYF	TGTGCCAGCAGTGGGCGGGGACAAGAGACCCAGTACTTC
TRBV20-1	TRBD1	few	TRBJ1-6	CSAPRGQGAKQSPLHF	TGCAGTGCTCCACGGGGACAGGGGGCGAAACAATCACCCCTCCACTTT
TRBV6-1	TRBD1	once	TRBJ1-4	CASSYRGPREKLFF	TGTGCCAGCAGCTACAGGGGGCCTCGCGAAAAACTGTTTTTT
TRBV2	TRBD2	many	TRBJ2-1	CASSRAGGPNNEQFF	TGTGCCAGCAGCCGAGCGGGAGGGCCGAACAATGAGCAGTTCTTC
TRBV6-4	TRBD2	NA	TRBJ2-3	CASSDSVAGGTDTQYF	TGTGCCAGCAGTGACTCGGTAGCGGGGGGCACAGATACGCAGTATTTT
TRBV11-2	NA	many	TRBJ1-1	CASSLFVLWGPKGKAEAFF	TGTGCCAGCAGCTTATTTGTGCTGTGGGGCCCCAAGGGCAAGGCTGAAGCTTTCTTT
TRBV7-3	TRBD2	many	TRBJ2-1	CASSPKREVYNEQFF	TGTGCCAGCAGCCCGAAGCGGGAGGTTTACAATGAGCAGTTCTTC
TRBV19	NA	NA	TRBJ1-6	CASSILNSPLHF	TGTGCCAGTAGTATCCTAAATTCACCCCTCCACTTT
TRBV28	TRBD1	many	TRBJ1-5	CASSLRQGAYQPQHF	TGTGCCAGCAGTTTAAGACAGGGGGCTTATCAGCCCCAGCATTTT
TRBV28	NA	many	TRBJ1-3	CASSLSSSGNTIYF	TGTGCCAGCAGCTTAAGCTCCTCCGGAAACACCATATATTTT
TRBV28	TRBD2	many	TRBJ2-1	CASRGLAGGPRGSYNEQFF	TGTGCCAGCAGGGGACTAGCGGGAGGGCCCCGGGGCTCCTACAATGAGCAGTTCTTC
TRBV6-1	NA	many	TRBJ2-1	CATARQAHEQFF	TGTGCCACCGCCCGACAGGCACATGAGCAGTTCTTC
TRBV5-1	NA	NA	TRBJ1-1	CASSLEADTEAFF	TGCGCCAGCAGCTTGGAGGCAGACACTGAAGCTTTCTTT
TRBV4-2	NA	NA	TRBJ2-7	CASSQGVPIGGTRAYEQYF	TGTGCCAGCAGCCAAGGGGTCCCGATCGGCGGGACGAGAGCCTACGAGCAGTACTTC
TRBV27	NA	many	TRBJ2-2	CASSLGIRNTGELFF	TGTGCCAGCAGTTTAGGGATTAGGAACACCGGGGAGCTGTTTTTT
TRBV2	NA	NA	TRBJ2-5	CASTAGETQYF	TGTGCCAGCACAGCGGGAGAGACCCAGTACTTC
TRBV18	NA	many	TRBJ1-4	CASSPTRGATNEKLFF	TGTGCCAGCTCACCAACGCGGGGGGCAACTAATGAAAAACTGTTTTTT
TRBV28	NA	many	TRBJ1-2	CASSLRAFSHGYTF	TGTGCCAGCAGTTTACGAGCATTCTCCCATGGCTACACCTTC
TRBV6-1	NA	NA	TRBJ1-2	CASNRGNEHPYGYTF	TGTGCCAGCAATAGGGGCAATGAGCACCCCTATGGCTACACCTTC
TRBV20-1	TRBD1	many	TRBJ1-2	CSARGTGSDGYTF	TGCAGTGCTAGAGGGACAGGGTCAGATGGCTACACCTTC
TRBV6-1	TRBD1	many	TRBJ1-2	CASSPPRDRVYYGYTF	TGTGCCAGCAGTCCCCCCCGGGACAGGGTATATTATGGCTACACCTTC
TRBV20-1	NA	many	TRBJ2-1	CSARLRDYNEQFF	TGCAGTGCTAGATTGCGGGATTACAATGAGCAGTTCTTC
TRBV11-2	TRBD1	NA	TRBJ2-2	CASSSGTGLLTGELFF	TGTGCCAGCAGCTCCGGGACAGGGTTGTTAACCGGGGAGCTGTTTTTT
TRBV5-1	NA	NA	TRBJ2-1	CASSYVNEQFF	TGCGCCAGCAGCTACGTCAATGAGCAGTTCTTC
TRBV6-5	TRBD2	many	TRBJ2-1	CASSYTAGLYNEQFF	TGTGCCAGCAGTTACACAGCGGGACTATACAATGAGCAGTTCTTC
TRBV7-9	TRBD1	NA	TRBJ1-5	CASSLESRGQFQPQHF	TGTGCCAGCAGCTTAGAGAGCAGGGGGCAGTTTCAGCCCCAGCATTTT
TRBV4-1	NA	few	TRBJ1-5	CASSQDGGERINQPQHF	TGCGCCAGCAGCCAAGACGGGGGAGAACGGATCAATCAGCCCCAGCATTTT
TRBV12-3/TRBV12-4	NA	many	TRBJ2-5	CASSPKASGPQYF	TGTGCCAGCAGTCCCAAGGCTAGTGGGCCCCAGTACTTC
TRBV5-1	NA	NA	TRBJ1-3	CASSHQDRNTIYF	TGCGCCAGCAGCCACCAGGACAGAAACACCATATATTTT
TRBV13	NA	many	TRBJ2-1	CASSLGPRLYNEQFF	TGTGCCAGCAGCTTAGGCCCGAGACTGTACAATGAGCAGTTCTTC
TRBV7-9	NA	few	TRBJ2-2	CASSAGQTQGGELFF	TGTGCCAGCAGCGCGGGACAAACACAAGGCGGGGAGCTGTTTTTT
TRBV4-3	NA	NA	TRBJ1-2	CASSQEAVNYGYTF	TGCGCCAGCAGCCAAGAGGCAGTGAACTATGGCTACACCTTC
TRBV28	NA	many	TRBJ1-2	CASSFKRRYGYTF	TGTGCCAGCAGTTTTAAACGACGATATGGCTACACCTTC
TRBV14	NA	NA	TRBJ2-7	CASSQRHEQYF	TGTGCCAGCAGCCAGAGGCACGAGCAGTACTTC
TRBV5-1	TRBD1	many	TRBJ1-2	CASSLGQDYGYTF	TGTGCCAGCAGCTTGGGACAGGACTACGGCTACACCTTC
TRBV11-2	NA	NA	TRBJ2-7	CASSFSDEQYF	TGTGCCAGCAGCTTTAGCGACGAGCAGTACTTC
TRBV7-2	NA	many	TRBJ1-6	CASSLALPTRSPLHF	TGTGCCAGCAGCTTAGCGCTCCCAACAAGGTCACCCCTCCACTTT
TRBV6-2/TRBV6-3	NA	many	TRBJ1-6	CASSDIRVYNSPLHF	TGTGCCAGCAGCGACATCCGGGTGTATAATTCACCCCTCCACTTT
TRBV11-2	NA	many	TRBJ2-7	CASSLSEGRSYEQYF	TGTGCCAGCAGCTTATCCGAGGGCCGTTCCTACGAGCAGTACTTC
TRBV11-2	NA	few	TRBJ1-2	CASSPGGGRYGYTF	TGTGCCAGCAGCCCCGGCGGGGGACGCTATGGCTACACCTTC